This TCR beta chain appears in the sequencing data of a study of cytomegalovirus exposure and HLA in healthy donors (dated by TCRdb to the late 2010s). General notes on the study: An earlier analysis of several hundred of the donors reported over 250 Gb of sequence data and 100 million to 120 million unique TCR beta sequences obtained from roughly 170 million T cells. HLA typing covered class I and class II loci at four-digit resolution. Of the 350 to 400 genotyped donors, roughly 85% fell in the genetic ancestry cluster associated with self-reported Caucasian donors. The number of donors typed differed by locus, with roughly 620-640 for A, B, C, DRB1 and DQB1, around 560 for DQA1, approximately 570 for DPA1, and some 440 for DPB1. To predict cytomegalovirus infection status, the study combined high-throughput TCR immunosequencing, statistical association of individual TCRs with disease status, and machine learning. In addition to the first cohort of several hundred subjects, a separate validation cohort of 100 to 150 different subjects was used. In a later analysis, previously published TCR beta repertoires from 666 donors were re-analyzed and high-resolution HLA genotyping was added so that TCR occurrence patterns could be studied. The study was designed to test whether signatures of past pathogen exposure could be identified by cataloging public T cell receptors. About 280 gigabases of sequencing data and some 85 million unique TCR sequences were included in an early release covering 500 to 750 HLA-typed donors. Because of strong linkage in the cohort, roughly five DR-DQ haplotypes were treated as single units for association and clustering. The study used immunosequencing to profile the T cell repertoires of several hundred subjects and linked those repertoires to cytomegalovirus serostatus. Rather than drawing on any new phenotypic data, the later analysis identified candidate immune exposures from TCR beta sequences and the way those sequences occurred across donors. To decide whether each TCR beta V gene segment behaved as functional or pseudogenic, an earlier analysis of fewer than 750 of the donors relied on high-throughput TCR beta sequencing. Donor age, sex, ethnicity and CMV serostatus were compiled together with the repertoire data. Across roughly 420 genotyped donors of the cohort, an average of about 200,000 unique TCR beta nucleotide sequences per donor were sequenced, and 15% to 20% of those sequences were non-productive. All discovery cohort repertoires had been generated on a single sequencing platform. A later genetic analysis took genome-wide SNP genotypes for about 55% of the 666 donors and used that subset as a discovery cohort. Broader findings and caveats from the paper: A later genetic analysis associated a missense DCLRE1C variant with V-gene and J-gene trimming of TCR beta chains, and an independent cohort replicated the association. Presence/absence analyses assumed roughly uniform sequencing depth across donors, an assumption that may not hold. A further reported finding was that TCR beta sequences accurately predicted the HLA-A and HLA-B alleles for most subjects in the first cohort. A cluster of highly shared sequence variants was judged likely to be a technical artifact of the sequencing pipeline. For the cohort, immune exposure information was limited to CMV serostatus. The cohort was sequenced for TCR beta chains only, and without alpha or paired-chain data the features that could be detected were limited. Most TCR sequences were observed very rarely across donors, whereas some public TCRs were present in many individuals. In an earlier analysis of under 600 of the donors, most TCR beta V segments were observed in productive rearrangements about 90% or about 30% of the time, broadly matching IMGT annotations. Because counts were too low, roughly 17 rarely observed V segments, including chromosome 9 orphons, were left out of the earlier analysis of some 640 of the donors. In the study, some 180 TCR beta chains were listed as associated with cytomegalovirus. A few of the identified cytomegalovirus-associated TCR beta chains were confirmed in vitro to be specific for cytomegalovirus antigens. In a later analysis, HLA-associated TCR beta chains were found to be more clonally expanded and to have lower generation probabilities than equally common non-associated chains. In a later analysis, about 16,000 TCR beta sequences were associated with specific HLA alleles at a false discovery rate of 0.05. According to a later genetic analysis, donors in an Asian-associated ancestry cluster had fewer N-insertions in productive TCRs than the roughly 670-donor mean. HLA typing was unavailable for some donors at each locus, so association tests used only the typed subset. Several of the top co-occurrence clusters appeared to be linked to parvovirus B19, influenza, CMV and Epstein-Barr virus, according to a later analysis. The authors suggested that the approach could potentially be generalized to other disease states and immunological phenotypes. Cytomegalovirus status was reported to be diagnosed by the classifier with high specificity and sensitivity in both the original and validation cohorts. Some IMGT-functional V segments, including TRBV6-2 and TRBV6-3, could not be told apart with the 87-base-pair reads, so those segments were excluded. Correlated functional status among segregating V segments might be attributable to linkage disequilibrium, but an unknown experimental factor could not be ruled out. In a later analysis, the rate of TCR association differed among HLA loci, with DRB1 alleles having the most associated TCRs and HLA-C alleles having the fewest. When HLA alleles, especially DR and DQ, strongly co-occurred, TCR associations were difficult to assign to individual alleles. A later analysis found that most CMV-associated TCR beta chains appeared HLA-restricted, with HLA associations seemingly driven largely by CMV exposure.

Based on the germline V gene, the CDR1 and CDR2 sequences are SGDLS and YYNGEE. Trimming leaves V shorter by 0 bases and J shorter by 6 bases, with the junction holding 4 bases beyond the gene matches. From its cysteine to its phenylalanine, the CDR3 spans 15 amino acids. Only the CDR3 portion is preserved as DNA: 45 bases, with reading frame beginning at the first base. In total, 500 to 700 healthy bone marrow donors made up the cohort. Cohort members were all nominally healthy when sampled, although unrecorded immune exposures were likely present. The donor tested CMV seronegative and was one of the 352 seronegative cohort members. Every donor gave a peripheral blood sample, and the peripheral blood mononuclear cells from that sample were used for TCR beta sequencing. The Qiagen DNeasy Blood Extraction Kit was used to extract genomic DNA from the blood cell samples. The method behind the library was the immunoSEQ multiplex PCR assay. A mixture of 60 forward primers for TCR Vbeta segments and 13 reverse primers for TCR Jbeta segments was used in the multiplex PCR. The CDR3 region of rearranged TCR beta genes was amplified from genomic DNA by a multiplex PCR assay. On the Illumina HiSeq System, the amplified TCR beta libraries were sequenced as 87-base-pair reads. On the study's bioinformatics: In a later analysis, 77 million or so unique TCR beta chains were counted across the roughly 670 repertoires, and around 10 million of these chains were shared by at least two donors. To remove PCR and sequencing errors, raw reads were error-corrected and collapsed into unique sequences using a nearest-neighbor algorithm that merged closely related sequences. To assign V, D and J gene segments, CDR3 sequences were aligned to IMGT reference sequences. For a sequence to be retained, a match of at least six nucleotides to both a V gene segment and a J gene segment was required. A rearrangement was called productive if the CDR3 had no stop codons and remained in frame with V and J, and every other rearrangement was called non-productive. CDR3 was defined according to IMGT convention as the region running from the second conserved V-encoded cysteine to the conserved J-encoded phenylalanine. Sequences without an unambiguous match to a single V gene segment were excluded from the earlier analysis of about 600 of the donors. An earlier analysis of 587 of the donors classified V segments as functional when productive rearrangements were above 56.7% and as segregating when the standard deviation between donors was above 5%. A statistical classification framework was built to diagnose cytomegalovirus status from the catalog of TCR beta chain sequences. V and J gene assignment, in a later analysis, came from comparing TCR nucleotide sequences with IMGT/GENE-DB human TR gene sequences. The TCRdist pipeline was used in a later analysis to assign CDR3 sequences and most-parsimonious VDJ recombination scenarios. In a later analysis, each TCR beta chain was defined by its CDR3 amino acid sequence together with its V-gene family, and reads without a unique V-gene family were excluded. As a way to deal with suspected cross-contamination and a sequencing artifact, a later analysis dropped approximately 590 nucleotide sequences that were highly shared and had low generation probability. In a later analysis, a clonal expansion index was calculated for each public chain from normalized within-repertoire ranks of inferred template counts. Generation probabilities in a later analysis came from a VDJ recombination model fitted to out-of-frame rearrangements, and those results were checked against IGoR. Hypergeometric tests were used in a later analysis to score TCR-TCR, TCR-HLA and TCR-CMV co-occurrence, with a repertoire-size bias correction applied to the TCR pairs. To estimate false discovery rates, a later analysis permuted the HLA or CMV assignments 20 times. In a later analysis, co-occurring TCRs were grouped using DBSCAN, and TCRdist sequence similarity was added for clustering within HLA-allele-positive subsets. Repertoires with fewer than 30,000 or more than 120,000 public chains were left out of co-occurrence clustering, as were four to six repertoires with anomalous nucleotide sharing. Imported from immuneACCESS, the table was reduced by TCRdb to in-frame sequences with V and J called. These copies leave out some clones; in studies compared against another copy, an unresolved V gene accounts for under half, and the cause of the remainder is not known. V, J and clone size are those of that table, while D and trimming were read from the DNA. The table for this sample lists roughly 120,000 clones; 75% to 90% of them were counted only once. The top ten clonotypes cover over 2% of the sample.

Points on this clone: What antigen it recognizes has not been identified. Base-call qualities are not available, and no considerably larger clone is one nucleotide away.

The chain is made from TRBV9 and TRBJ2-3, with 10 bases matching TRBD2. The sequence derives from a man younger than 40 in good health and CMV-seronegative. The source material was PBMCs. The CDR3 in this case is CASSVESSGSDTQYF. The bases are TGTGCCAGCAGCGTAGAGTCTAGCGGGAGTGATACGCAGTATTTT.